The 26 T cell receptor beta chains presented below share a single source sample, sequenced in a study of response to subunit inactivated influenza vaccine. From the RT-PCR reads, TCRdb called clonotypes with MiXCR, one entry per CDR3 protein. The table has hundreds of thousands of distinct CDR3 sequences, approximately 7.1% seen once. Source: PBMCs from blood, taken 23 months after vaccination. These receptor sequences come from a man between 50 and 69 years old who received an inactivated influenza vaccine.

V and J are TRBV21-1 and TRBJ1-5; TRBD1 was called by the table and not checked on the DNA. TRBV21-1 is labeled a pseudogene. The CDR3 loop spans 13 amino acids. The CDR3 DNA follows: TGTGCCCCCGGGGACCATGTTACTCAGCCCCAGCATTTT. It translates to CAPGDHVTQPQHF.

This chain's CDR3 is CASSEARGAVAFF. The CDR3 DNA follows: TGTGCCAGCAGTGAAGCGAGGGGGGCCGTCGCGTTCTTC. The chain carries TRBV6-1 and TRBJ2-1, with D perhaps given as TRBD1 or TRBD2 (6 bases each). V dropped 0 bases and J dropped 15 bases, with 15 bases sitting between them. The CDR3 extends over 13 amino acids. The germline V gene has CDR1 MNHNS and CDR2 SASEGT.

This clonotype showed up just a few times. This chain uses TRBV20-1 with TRBJ1-6; perhaps TRBD1 as D (6 bases). The CDR3 runs to 15 residues. V lost 3 bases to trimming and J lost 9 bases, with 18 bases between them. Looked up from germline, CDR1 is DFQATT and CDR2 is SNEGSKA (reference sequence). The DNA of the CDR3 is TGCAGTGCTAGGGAAGAAGGGGGGCCTGGTTCACCCCTCCACTTT. This sequence encodes CSAREEGGPGSPLHF.

V usage is TRBV9 and J usage is TRBJ2-7; 9 nucleotides line up with TRBD2. V lost 4 bases, J lost 4 bases, and 6 bases stayed unmatched. CDR3 size: 14 residues. Per germline, CDR1 SGDLS and CDR2 YYNGEE. CDR3 in DNA: TGTGCCAGCAGCCCAACCACTAGCGGGTACGAGCAGTACTTC. This codes for CASSPTTSGYEQYF. Full variable domain (missing parts from reference TRBV9 and TRBJ2-7): DSGVTQTPKHLITATGQRVTLRCSPRSGDLSVYWYQQSLDQGLQFLIQYYNGEERAKGNILERFSAQQFPDLHSELNLSSLELGDSALYFCASSPTTSGYEQYFGPGTRLTVT.

This clonotype occurred a few times. V usage is TRBV5-1 and J usage is TRBJ2-7, with D tentatively TRBD1 (6 bases). Germline values: CDR1 SGHRS, CDR2 YFSETQ. Trimming took 4 bases from V and 6 from J, leaving 26 bases between them. This CDR3 is 17 amino acids long. CDR3 residues: CASSGTGNRVVPGEQYF. Here the CDR3 DNA reads TGCGCCAGCAGCGGTACAGGGAATCGGGTAGTCCCAGGCGAGCAGTACTTC.

The V and J genes are TRBV7-9 and TRBJ1-1; D ambiguous. V was clipped by 3 bases and J by 1 base, with 12 bases between them. The germline gives CDR1 SEHNR, CDR2 FQNEAQ (reference sequence). The CDR3 contains 15 residues. CDR3 in DNA: TGTGCCAGCAGCTTGGATGCGCTGGGGAACACTGAAGCTTTCTTT. This translates into CASSLDALGNTEAFF. Supplemented by reference TRBV7-9 and TRBJ1-1, the full variable domain reads DTGVSQNPRHKITKRGQNVTFRCDPISEHNRLYWYRQTLGQGPEFLTYFQNEAQLEKSRLLSDRFSAERPKGSFSTLEIQRTEQGDSAMYLCASSLDALGNTEAFFGQGTRLTVV.

A few counts support this clonotype. The chain combines TRBV28 with TRBJ2-3; D possibly corresponds to TRBD2 (5 bases). The CDR3 length is 14 residues. Germline-derived CDR1 and CDR2 are MDHEN and SYDVKM. V lost 3 bases and J 4 bases, leaving 11 bases between the germline ends. The CDR3 coding sequence is TGTGCCAGCAGTTTCGGAGGTCGACCAGATACGCAGTATTTT. Protein: CASSFGGRPDTQYF.

The V and J genes are TRBV5-1 and TRBJ2-2; D is tentatively TRBD1 or TRBD2 (5 bases each). The germline V and J ends were trimmed by 2 bases and 3 bases, with 20 bases remaining between them. The germline V gene has CDR1 SGHRS and CDR2 YFSETQ. The CDR3 runs 18 residues. The chain's CDR3 is CASSFEPGRPSHTGELFF. CDR3 DNA sequence: TGCGCCAGCAGCTTCGAGCCGGGACGGCCGTCCCACACCGGGGAGCTGTTTTTT.

This clonotype was counted a few times. This chain connects TRBV15 to TRBJ2-7; 8 bases map to TRBD1. Unmatched junction bases numbered 10, after V lost 5 bases and J lost 4 bases. Germline V gene lookup returns CDR1 LNHNV and CDR2 YYDKDF (reference sequence). The CDR3 runs 15 residues. CDR3 loop: CATSVAAGGGYEQYF. CDR3 nucleotide sequence: TGTGCCACCAGCGTGGCGGCAGGGGGCGGGTACGAGCAGTACTTC.

This clonotype was observed a handful of times. This sequence joins TRBV20-1 and TRBJ2-7; 9 nucleotides line up with TRBD1. CDR3 size: 17 residues. Trimming removed 1 base from V and 0 bases from J; junction bases left unmatched: 10. Germline-derived CDR1 and CDR2 are DFQATT and SNEGSKA (reference sequence). CDR3 DNA: TGCAGTGCTAGAGCCAAATGGGACAGGGACCCCTCCTACGAGCAGTACTTC. Protein product: CSARAKWDRDPSYEQYF.

V gene TRBV3-1 combines with J gene TRBJ1-3, with D hard to call. Between the trimmed V and J ends, which lost 6 bases and 7 bases, there was a span of 19 bases. The CDR3 consists of 15 residues. Germline V gene lookup returns CDR1 LGHDT and CDR2 YNNKEL (reference sequence). The CDR3 loop is CASRAGRRRGNTIYF. As DNA, the CDR3 is TGTGCCAGCAGAGCCGGACGGAGGAGAGGGAACACCATATATTTT.

V usage is TRBV20-1 and J usage is TRBJ1-2; D unclear. CDR1 is DFQATT and CDR2 is SNEGSKA in the germline V gene (reference sequence). The CDR3 runs to 10 residues. Trimming shortened V by 5 bases and J by 5 bases, and 6 bases separated the two germline ends. The CDR3 here is CSAHSYGYTF. DNA for the CDR3: TGCAGTGCTCACTCATATGGCTACACCTTC.

This clonotype was seen at least ten times. This chain connects TRBV6-1 to TRBJ2-2; D call uncertain. The CDR3 contains 14 residues. Trimming stripped 6 bases from V and 5 bases from J, with 13 bases between. Germline V gene lookup returns CDR1 MNHNS and CDR2 SASEGT. In DNA form, the CDR3 reads TGTGCCAGCAGCCCCTTGGGCATAACCGGGGAGCTGTTTTTT. Residues: CASSPLGITGELFF.

Here the CDR3 DNA reads TGTGCCTGGAGTGCAGGGGGGCCCTACGAGCAGTACTTC. Translating it yields CAWSAGGPYEQYF. V is TRBV30 and J is TRBJ2-7; maybe TRBD1 (7 bases). Germline values: CDR1 GTSNPN, CDR2 SVGIG (reference sequence). Trimming pared 1 base from V and 2 bases from J, leaving 9 bases between. This CDR3 contains 13 residues.

This clonotype occurred many times. J is TRBJ1-4 and V is TRBV7-8, with 7 nucleotides matching TRBD1. V lost 2 bases and J lost 4; bases outside the gene matches: 7. The CDR3 sequence is 16 residues long. The germline gives CDR1 SGHVS, CDR2 FQNEAQ. In DNA, the CDR3 is TGTGCCAGCAGCTTACACGGGACAGACCGTAATGAAAAACTGTTTTTT. Translation gives CASSLHGTDRNEKLFF.

The chain couples TRBV7-9 to TRBJ2-7, with 11 bases that match TRBD2. The length of the CDR3 is 15 residues. Losses at the gene ends were 5 bases for V and 2 bases for J; bases not matched to a gene: 5. The germline CDR1 and CDR2 sequences are SEHNR and FQNEAQ (reference sequence). The chain's CDR3 is CASSPLTSGAYEQYF. The CDR3 nucleotides read TGTGCCAGCAGCCCCCTGACTAGCGGGGCCTACGAGCAGTACTTC.

Concerning this clonotype: With a much larger clone just one base away, this may be a read error. The J gene is TRBJ2-2, the V gene TRBV20-1; the D gene is possibly TRBD2 (5 bases). The CDR3 is made up of 14 amino acids. The germline V gene encodes CDR1 DFQATT and CDR2 SNEGSKA (reference sequence). CDR3 bases: TGCTGTGCTAGAGGGTTAGGTAACACCGGGGAGCTGTTTTTT. Translating gives CCARGLGNTGELFF.

The chain links TRBV11-3 to TRBJ2-2; possibly TRBD1 for D (5 bases). The germline V gene encodes CDR1 SGHNT and CDR2 YENEEA. Between the trimmed V and J ends, which lost 3 bases and 6 bases, there was a span of 11 bases. The CDR3 loop spans 14 amino acids. The CDR3 spells CASSFEVGPGELFF. The CDR3 DNA reads TGTGCCAGCAGCTTCGAAGTGGGGCCCGGGGAGCTGTTTTTT.

In this sample, this clonotype turned up many times. The rearrangement joins TRBV12-3 or TRBV12-4 to TRBJ1-2; D ambiguous. V dropped 5 bases and J dropped 6 bases, with 16 bases sitting between them. The length of the CDR3 is 14 residues. CDR3 nucleotide sequence: TGTGCCAGCAGTGTCAGTGGGGTTAAGGATGGCTACACCTTC. Its translation is CASSVSGVKDGYTF.

The V call is TRBV6-9, the J call TRBJ2-7, with D uncertain. Germline loops: CDR1 MNHGY, CDR2 SVAAGI. V dropped 7 bases and J dropped 5 bases, with 12 bases sitting between them. The CDR3 runs to 12 residues. The DNA of the CDR3 is TGTGCCAGCATTTTAACGGGTAACGAGCAGTACTTC. Its protein product is CASILTGNEQYF.

This chain connects TRBV24-1 to TRBJ1-2; perhaps TRBD1 as D (5 bases). This CDR3 is built from 12 residues. Germline assignment: CDR1 KGHDR and CDR2 SFDVKD. Trimming removed 6 bases at V and 3 bases at J, with 7 bases between. CDR3 in DNA: TGTGCCACCAGTAAACAGGACTATGGCTACACCTTC. This translates into CATSKQDYGYTF.

This clonotype turned up a few times. The chain has TRBV20-1 and TRBJ2-3; D assignment may be TRBD1 or TRBD2 (5 bases each). Germline assignment: CDR1 DFQATT and CDR2 SNEGSKA (reference sequence). The CDR3 covers 15 residues. V was clipped by 1 base and J by 3 bases, with 14 bases between them. CDR3 in amino acids: CSARGQGWGTDTQYF. The DNA of the CDR3 is TGCAGTGCTAGAGGCCAGGGCTGGGGGACAGATACGCAGTATTTT.

This clonotype has more than one count but fewer than ten. The CDR3 bases are TGTGCCAGCAGTCCGGGGGGGGATTGGTATGGCTACACCTTC. It yields the protein CASSPGGDWYGYTF. This chain uses TRBV12-3 or TRBV12-4 with TRBJ1-2; TRBD1 is a possible D gene (5 bases). This CDR3 contains 14 residues. The V end was cut by 5 bases, the J end by 5 bases, with 15 bases between.

This clonotype was picked up a small number of times. This sequence joins TRBV12-3 or TRBV12-4 and TRBJ2-1; 12 bases agree with TRBD2. J gave up 7 bases and V 5 bases, and 9 bases lay outside the gene matches. CDR3 length: 16 residues. The CDR3 is CASSQPSGGAGNEQFF. For the CDR3, the DNA is TGTGCCAGCAGTCAGCCTAGCGGGGGGGCGGGTAATGAGCAGTTCTTC.

This chain links TRBV7-9 with TRBJ2-1, with D perhaps matching TRBD1 (5 bases). In germline, CDR1 is SEHNR, CDR2 FQNEAQ (reference sequence). There are 12 residues in the CDR3. V gave up 5 bases and J gave up 10 bases, with 12 bases separating them. This CDR3 reads CASSPQGAEQFF. For the CDR3, the DNA is TGTGCCAGCAGCCCCCAGGGTGCGGAGCAGTTCTTC. Full variable domain (missing parts from reference TRBV7-9 and TRBJ2-1): DTGVSQNPRHKITKRGQNVTFRCDPISEHNRLYWYRQTLGQGPEFLTYFQNEAQLEKSRLLSDRFSAERPKGSFSTLEIQRTEQGDSAMYLCASSPQGAEQFFGPGTRLTVL.

This clonotype was found a few times. This chain connects TRBV6-2 or TRBV6-3 to TRBJ2-3, with TRBD2 matching over 11 bases. The junction had 5 bases not matched to a gene; V was cut back by 6 bases and J by 3 bases. Germline loops: CDR1 MNHEY, CDR2 SVGEGT. CDR3 size: 15 residues. CDR3 sequence reads: CASSYGTSGTDTQYF. The DNA for the CDR3 is TGTGCCAGCAGCTACGGGACTAGCGGAACAGATACGCAGTATTTT.